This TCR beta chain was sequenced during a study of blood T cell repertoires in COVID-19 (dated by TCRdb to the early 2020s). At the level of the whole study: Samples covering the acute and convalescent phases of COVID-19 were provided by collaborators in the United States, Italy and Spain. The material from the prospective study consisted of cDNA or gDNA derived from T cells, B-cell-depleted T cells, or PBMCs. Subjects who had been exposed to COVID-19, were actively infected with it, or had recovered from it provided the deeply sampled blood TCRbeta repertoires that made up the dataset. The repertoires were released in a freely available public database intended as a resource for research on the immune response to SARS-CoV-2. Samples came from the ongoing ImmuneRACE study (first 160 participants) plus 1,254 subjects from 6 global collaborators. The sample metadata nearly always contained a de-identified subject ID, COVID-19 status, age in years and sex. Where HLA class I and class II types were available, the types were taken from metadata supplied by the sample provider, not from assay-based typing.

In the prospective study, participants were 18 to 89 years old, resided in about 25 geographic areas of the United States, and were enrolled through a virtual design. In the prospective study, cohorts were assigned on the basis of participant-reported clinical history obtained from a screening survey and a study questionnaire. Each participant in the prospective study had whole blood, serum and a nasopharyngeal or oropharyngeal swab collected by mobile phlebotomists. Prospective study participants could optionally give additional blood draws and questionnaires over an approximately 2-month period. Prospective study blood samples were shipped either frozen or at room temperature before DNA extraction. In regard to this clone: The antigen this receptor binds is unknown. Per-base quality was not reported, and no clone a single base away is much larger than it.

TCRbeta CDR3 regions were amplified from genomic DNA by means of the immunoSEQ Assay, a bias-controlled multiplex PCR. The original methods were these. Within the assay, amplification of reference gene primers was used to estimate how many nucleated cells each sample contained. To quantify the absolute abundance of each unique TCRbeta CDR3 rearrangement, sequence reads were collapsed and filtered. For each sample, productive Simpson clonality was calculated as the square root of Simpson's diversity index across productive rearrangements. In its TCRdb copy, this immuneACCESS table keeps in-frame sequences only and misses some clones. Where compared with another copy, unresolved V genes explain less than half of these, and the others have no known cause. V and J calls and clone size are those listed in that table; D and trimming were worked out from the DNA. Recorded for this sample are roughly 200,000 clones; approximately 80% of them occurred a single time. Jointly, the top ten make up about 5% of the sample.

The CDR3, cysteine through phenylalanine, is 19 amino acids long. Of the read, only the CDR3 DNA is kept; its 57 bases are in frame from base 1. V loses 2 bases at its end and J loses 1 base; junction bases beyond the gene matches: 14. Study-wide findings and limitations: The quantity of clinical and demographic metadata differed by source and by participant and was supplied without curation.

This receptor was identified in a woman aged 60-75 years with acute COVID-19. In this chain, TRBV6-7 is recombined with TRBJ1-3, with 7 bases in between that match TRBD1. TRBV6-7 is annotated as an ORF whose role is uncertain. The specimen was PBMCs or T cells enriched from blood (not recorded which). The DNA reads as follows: TGTGCCAGCAGTTACCCCTATTCTAGGGGGCGAGTTTCTGGAAACACCATATATTTT. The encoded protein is CASSYPYSRGRVSGNTIYF.